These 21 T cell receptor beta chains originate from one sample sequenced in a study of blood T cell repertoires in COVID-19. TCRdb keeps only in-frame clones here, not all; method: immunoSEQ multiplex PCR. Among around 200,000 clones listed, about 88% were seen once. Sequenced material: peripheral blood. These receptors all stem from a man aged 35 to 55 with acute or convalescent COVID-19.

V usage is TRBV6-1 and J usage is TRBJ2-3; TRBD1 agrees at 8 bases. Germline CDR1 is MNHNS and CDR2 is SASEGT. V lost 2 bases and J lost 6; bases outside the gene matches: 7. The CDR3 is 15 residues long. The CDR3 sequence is CASSEIVGTGDTQYF. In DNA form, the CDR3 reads TGTGCCAGCAGTGAAATTGTGGGGACAGGCGATACGCAGTATTTT.

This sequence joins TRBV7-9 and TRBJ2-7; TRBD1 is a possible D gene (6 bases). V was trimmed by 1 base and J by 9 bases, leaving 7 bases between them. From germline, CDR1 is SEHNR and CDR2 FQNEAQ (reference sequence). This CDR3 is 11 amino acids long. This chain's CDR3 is CASSLEDRQYF. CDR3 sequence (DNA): TGTGCCAGCAGCTTAGAGGACAGGCAGTACTTC.

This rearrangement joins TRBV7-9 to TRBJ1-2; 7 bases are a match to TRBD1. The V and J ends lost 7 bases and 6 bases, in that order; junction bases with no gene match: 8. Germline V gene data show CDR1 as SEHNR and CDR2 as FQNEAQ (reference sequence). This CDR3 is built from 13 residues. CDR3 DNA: TGTGCCAGCACAACGGGACAGATCAATGGCTACACCTTC. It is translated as CASTTGQINGYTF.

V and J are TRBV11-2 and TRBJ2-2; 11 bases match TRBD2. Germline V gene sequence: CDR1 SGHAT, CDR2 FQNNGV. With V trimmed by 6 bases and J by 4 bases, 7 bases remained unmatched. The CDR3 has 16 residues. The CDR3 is CASRRLSGRVTGELFF. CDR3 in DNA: TGTGCCAGCAGAAGACTTAGCGGGAGGGTCACCGGGGAGCTGTTTTTT.

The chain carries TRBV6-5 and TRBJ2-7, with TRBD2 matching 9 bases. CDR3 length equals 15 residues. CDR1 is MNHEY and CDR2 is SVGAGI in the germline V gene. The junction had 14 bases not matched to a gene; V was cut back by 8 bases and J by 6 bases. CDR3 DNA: TGTGCCAGCGTACCGGGGGCGACTAGCGGAGGCGAGCAGTACTTC. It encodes CASVPGATSGGEQYF.

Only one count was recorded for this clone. In nucleotides, the CDR3 is TGTGCCAGCAGCTCCCCGGGACTAGCGGCCCTGTGGGGGGAGACCCAGTACTTC. Amino acids: CASSSPGLAALWGETQYF. The chain joins TRBV7-9 to TRBJ2-5; 11 bases are a match to TRBD2. Germline CDR1 and CDR2: SEHNR and FQNEAQ (reference sequence). This CDR3 region has 18 residues. J gave up 5 bases and V 4 bases, and 15 bases lay outside the gene matches.

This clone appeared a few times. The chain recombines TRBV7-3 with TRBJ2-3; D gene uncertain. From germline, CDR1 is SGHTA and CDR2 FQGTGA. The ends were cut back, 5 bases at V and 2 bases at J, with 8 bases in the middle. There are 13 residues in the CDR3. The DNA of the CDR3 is TGTGCCAGCAGCCAAACCTACACAGATACGCAGTATTTT. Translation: CASSQTYTDTQYF.

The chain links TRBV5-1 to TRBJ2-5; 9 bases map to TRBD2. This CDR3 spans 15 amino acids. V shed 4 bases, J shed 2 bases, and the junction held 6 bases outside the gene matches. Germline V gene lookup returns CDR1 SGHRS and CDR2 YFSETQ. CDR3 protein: CASSPAGGEQETQYF. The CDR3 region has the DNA TGCGCCAGCAGCCCCGCGGGGGGGGAACAAGAGACCCAGTACTTC.

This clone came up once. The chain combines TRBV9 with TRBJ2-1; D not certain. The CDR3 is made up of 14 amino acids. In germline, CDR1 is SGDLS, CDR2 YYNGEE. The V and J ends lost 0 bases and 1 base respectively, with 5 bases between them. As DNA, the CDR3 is TGTGCCAGCAGCGTAGTTAGTTCCTACAATGAGCAGTTCTTC. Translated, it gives CASSVVSSYNEQFF. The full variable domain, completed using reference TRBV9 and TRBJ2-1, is DSGVTQTPKHLITATGQRVTLRCSPRSGDLSVYWYQQSLDQGLQFLIQYYNGEERAKGNILERFSAQQFPDLHSELNLSSLELGDSALYFCASSVVSSYNEQFFGPGTRLTVL.

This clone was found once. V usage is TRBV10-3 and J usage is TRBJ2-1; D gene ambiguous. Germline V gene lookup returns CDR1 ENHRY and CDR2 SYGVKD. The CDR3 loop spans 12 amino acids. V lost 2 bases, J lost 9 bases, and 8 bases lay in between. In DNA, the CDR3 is TGTGCCATCAGTGAGCCTACTTTTGAGCAGTTCTTC. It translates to CAISEPTFEQFF.

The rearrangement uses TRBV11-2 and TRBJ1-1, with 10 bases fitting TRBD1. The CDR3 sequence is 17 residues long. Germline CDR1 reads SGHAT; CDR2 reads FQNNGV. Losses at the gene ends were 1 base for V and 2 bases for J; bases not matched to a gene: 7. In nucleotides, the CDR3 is TGTGCCAGCAGCTTAGGCCGACAGGGGGCGCGAAACACTGAAGCTTTCTTT. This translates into CASSLGRQGARNTEAFF.

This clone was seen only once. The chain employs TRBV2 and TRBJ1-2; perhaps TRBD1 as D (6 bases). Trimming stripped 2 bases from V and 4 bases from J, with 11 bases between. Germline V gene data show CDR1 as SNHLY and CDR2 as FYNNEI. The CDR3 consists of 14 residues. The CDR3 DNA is TGTGCCAGCAGTGAACAGGGGACCGGCTATGGCTACACCTTC. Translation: CASSEQGTGYGYTF.

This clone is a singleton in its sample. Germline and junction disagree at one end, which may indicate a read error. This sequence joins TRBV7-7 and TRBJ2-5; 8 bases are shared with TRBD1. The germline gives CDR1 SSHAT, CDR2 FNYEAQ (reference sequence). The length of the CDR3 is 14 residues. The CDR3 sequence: CASSSTGAAETQYF. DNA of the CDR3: TGTGCTAGCAGCTCGACAGGGGCGGCGGAGACCCAGTACTTC.

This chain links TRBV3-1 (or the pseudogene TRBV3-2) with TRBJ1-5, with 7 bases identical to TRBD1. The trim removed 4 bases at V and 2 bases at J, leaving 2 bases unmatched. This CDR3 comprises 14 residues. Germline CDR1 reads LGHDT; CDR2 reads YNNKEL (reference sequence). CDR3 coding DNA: TGTGCCAGCAGCCTAGACAGGGGCAATCAGCCCCAGCATTTT. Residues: CASSLDRGNQPQHF.

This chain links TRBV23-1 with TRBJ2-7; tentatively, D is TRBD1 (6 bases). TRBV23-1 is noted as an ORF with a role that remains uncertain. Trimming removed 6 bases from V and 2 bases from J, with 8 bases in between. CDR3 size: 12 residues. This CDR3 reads CASRDRAYEQYF. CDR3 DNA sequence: TGCGCCAGCAGGGACAGAGCCTACGAGCAGTACTTC.

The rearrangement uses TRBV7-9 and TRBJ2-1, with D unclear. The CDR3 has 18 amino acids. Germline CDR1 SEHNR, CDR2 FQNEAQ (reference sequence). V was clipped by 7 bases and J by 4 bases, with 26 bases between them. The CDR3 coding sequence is TGTGCCAGCATCCGTGCGATAGTCCCAACGGCACTATACAATGAGCAGTTCTTC. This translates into CASIRAIVPTALYNEQFF.

Written as DNA, the CDR3 is TGTGCCAGCAGCGTGAGCGGGACTGGGGCCAACGTCCTGACTTTC. Its protein product is CASSVSGTGANVLTF. The rearrangement links TRBV9 to TRBJ2-6; TRBD2 aligns across 7 bases. Looked up from germline, CDR1 is SGDLS and CDR2 is YYNGEE. The CDR3 is made up of 15 amino acids. Trimming cost V 2 bases and J 2 bases; bases outside gene matches: 1.

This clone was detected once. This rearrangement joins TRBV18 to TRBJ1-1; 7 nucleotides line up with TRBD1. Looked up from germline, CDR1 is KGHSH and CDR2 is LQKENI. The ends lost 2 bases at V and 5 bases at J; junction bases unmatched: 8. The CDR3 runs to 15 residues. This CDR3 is CASSPTNRGRTEAFF. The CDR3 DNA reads TGTGCCAGCTCACCAACGAACAGGGGACGGACTGAAGCTTTCTTT.

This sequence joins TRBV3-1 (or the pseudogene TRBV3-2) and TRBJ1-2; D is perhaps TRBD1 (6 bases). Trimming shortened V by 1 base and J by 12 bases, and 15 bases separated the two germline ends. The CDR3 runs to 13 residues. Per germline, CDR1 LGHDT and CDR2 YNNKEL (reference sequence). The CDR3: CASSQGQARGDTF. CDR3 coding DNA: TGTGCCAGCAGCCAAGGACAGGCCCGAGGCGACACCTTC.

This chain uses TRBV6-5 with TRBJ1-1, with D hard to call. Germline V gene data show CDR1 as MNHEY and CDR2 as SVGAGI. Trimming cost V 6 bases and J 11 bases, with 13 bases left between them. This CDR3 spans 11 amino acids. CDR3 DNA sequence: TGTGCCAGCAGGGGCTCCGTCGAGGCTTTCTTT. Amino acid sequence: CASRGSVEAFF.

Here the CDR3 DNA reads TGTGCCAGCAGCCGGACAGGGGAGAGCACCGGGGAGCTGTTTTTT. Its protein is CASSRTGESTGELFF. The chain has TRBV7-6 and TRBJ2-2; 9 nucleotides line up with TRBD1. The CDR3 contains 15 residues. Germline CDR1 is SGHVS and CDR2 is FNYEAQ. The V gene end was trimmed by 5 bases and the J gene end by 4 bases; junction bases not matched to a gene: 5.